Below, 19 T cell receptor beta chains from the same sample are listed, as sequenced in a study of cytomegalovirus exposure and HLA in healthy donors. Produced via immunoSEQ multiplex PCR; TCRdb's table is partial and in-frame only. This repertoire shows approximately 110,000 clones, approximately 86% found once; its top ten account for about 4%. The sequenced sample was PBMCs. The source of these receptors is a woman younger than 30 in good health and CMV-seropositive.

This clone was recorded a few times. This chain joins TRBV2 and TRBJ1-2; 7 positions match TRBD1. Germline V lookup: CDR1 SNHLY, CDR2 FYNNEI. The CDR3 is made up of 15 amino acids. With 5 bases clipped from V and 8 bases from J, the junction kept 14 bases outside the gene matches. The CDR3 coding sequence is TGTGCCAGCAGTTACCTTGGACAGGACCGTCAGGGCTACACCTTC. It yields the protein CASSYLGQDRQGYTF.

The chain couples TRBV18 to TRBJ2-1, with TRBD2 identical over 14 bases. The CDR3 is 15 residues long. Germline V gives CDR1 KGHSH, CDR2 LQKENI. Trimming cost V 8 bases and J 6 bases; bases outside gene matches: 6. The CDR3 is CASTGTSGSLNEQFF. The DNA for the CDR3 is TGTGCCAGCACGGGGACTAGCGGGAGCCTCAATGAGCAGTTCTTC.

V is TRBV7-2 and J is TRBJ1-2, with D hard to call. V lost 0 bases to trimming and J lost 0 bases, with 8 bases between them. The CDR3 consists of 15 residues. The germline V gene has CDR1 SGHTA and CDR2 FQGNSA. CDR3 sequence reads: CASSLARGANYGYTF. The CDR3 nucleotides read TGTGCCAGCAGCTTAGCGCGGGGAGCTAACTATGGCTACACCTTC.

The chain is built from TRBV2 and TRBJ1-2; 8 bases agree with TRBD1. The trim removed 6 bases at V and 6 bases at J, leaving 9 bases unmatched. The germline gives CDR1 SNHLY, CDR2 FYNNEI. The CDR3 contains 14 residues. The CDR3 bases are TGTGCCAGCAGGATGACAGGGGCACCCGATGGCTACACCTTC. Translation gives CASRMTGAPDGYTF.

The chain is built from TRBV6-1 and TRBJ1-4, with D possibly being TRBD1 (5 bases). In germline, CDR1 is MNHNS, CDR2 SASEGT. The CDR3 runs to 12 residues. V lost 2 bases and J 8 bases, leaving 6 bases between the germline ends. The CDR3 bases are TGTGCCAGCAGTGAAAGGGGAGAAAAACTGTTTTTT. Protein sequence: CASSERGEKLFF.

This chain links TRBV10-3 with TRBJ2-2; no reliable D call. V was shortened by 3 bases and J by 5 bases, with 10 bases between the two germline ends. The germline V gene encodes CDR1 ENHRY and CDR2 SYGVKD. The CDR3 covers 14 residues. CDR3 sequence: CAISEGVETGELFF. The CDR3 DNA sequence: TGTGCCATCAGTGAAGGAGTTGAGACCGGGGAGCTGTTTTTT.

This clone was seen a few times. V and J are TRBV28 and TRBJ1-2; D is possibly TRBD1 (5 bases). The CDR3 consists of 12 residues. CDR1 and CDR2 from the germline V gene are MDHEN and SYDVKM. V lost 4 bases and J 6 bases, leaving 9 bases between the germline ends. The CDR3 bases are TGTGCCAGCAGTTCGGGACTCCATGGCTACACCTTC. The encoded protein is CASSSGLHGYTF.

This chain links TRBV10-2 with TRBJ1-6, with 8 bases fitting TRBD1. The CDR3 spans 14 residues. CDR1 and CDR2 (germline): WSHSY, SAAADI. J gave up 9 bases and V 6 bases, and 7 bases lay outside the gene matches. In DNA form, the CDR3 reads TGCGCCAGCAGAGCAGGGGGCCGAAGTTCACCCCTCCACTTT. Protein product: CASRAGGRSSPLHF.

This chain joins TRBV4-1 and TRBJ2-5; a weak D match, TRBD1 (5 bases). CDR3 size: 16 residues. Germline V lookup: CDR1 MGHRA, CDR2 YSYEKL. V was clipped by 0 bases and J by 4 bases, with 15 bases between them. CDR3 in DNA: TGCGCCAGCAGCCAAGATGCGACAGCATTGTCAGAGACCCAGTACTTC. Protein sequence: CASSQDATALSETQYF.

The CDR3 reads CSEKKQGASYGYTF. The CDR3 nucleotides are TGCAGCGAGAAAAAACAGGGGGCTAGTTATGGCTACACCTTC. The genes are TRBV29-1 and TRBJ1-2; 9 nucleotides align to TRBD1. This CDR3 spans 14 amino acids. The V and J ends lost 7 bases and 5 bases, in that order; junction bases with no gene match: 11. CDR1 is SQVTM, CDR2 ANQGSEA, per germline.

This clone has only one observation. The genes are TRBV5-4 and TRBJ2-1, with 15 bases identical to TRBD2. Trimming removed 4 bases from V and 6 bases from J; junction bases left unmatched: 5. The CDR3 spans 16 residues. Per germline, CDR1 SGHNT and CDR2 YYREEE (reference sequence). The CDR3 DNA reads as TGTGCCAGCAGCATCGGACTAGCGGGAGGGAGCAATGAGCAGTTCTTC. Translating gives CASSIGLAGGSNEQFF.

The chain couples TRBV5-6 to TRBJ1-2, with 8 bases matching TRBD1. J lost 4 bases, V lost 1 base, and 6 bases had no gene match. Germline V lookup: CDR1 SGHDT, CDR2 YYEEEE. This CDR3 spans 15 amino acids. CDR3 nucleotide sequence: TGTGCCAGCAGCTTGATGGCAGGGGGCCCCTATGGCTACACCTTC. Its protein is CASSLMAGGPYGYTF.

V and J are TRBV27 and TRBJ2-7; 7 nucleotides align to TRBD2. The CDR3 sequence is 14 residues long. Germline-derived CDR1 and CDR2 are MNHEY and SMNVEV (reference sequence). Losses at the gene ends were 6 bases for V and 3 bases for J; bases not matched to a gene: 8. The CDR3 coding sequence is TGTGCCAGCAGCACGCGGGGGACGGGCTACGAGCAGTACTTC. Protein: CASSTRGTGYEQYF.

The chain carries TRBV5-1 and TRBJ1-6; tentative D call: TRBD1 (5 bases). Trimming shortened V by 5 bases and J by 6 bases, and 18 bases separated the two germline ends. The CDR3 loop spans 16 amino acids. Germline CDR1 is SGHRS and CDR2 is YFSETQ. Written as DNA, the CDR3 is TGCGCCAGCAGTCCCTCGACAGTAACCCGTAATTCACCCCTCCACTTT. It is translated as CASSPSTVTRNSPLHF.

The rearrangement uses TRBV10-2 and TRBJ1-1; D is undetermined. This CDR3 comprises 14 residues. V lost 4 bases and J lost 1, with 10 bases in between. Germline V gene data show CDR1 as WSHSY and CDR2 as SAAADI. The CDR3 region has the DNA TGCGCCAGCAGTGGTATGACTCAGAACACTGAAGCTTTCTTT. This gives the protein CASSGMTQNTEAFF.

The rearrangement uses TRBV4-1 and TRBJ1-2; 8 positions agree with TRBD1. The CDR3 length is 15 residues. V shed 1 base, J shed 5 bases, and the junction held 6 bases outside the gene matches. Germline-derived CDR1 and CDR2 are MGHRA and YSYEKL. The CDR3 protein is CASSQGTGNLYGYTF. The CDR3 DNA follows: TGCGCCAGCAGCCAAGGGACAGGGAACTTATATGGCTACACCTTC.

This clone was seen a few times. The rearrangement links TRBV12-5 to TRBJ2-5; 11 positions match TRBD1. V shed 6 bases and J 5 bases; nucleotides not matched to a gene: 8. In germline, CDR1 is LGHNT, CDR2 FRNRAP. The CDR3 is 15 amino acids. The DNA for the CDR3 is TGTGCTAGTGGCCCCGGACAGGGGGCCTTGGAGACCCAGTACTTC. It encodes CASGPGQGALETQYF.

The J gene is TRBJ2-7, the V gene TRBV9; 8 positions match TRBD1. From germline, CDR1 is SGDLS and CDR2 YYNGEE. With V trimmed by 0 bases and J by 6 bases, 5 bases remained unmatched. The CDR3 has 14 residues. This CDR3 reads CASSVETGAREQYF. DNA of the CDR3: TGTGCCAGCAGCGTAGAGACAGGGGCACGCGAGCAGTACTTC.

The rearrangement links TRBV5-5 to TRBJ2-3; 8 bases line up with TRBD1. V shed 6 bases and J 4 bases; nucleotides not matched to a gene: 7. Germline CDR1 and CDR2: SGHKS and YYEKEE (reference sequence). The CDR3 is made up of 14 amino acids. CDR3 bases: TGTGCCAGCATGAGGACAGGGAAGGCAGATACGCAGTATTTT. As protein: CASMRTGKADTQYF.